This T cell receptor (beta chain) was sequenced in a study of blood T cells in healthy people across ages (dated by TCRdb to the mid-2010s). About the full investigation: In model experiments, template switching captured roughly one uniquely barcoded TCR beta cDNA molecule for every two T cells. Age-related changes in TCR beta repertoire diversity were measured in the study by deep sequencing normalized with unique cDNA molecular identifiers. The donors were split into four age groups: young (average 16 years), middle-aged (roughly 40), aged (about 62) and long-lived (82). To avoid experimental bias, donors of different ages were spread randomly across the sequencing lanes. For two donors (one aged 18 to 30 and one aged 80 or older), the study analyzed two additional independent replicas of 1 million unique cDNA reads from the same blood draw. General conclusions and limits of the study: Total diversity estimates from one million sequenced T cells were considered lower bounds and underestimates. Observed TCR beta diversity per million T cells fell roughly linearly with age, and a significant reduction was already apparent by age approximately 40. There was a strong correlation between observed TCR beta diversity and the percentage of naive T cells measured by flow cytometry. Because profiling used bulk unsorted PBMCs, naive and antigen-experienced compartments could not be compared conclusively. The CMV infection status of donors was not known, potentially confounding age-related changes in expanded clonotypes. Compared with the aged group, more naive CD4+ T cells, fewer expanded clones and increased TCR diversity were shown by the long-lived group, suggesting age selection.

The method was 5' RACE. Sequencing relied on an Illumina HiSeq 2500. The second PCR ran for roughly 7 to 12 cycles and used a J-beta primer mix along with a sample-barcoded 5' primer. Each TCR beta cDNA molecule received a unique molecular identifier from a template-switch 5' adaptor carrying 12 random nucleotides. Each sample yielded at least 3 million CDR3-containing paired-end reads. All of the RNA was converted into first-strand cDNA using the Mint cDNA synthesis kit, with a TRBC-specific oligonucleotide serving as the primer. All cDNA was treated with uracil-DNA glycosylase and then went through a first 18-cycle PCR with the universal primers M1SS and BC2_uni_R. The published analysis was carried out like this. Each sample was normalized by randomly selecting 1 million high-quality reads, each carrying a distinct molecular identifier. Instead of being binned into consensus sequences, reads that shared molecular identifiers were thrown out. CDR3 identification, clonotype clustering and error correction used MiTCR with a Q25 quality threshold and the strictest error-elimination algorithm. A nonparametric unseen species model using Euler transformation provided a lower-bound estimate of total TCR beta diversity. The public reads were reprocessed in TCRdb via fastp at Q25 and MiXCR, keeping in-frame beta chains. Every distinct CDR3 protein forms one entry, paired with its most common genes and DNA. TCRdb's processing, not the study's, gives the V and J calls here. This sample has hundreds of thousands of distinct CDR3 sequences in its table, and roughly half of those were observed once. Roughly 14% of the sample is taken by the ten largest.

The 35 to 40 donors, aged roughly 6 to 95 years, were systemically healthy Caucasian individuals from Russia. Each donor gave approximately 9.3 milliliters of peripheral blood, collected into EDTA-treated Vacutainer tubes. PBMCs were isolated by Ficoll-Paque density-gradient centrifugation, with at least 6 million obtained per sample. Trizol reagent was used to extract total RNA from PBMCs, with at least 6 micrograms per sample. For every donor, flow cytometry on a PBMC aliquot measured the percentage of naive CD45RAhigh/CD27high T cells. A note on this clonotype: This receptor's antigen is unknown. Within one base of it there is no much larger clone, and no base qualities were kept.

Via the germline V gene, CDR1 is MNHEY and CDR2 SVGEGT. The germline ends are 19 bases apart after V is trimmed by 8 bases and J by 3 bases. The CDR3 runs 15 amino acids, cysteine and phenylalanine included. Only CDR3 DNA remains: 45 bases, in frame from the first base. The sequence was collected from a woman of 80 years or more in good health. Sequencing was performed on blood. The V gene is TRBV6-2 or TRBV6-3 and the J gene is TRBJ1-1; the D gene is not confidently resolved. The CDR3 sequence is CASAVYEAGDTEAFF. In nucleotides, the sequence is TGTGCCAGCGCCGTTTATGAGGCCGGGGACACTGAAGCTTTCTTT.